A selection of T cell receptor beta chains follows, all from one sample in a study of T cells in Graves' hyperthyroidism and ophthalmopathy. TCRdb re-derived calls from the multiplex PCR reads in MiXCR, one entry per CDR3 protein. The repertoire holds over 700,000 distinct CDR3 sequences, with around a sixth as singletons. Sequenced material: blood. The receptors shown here come from a woman aged 50 to 60 with Graves' hyperthyroidism that later progressed to Graves' ophthalmopathy. Each CDR3 is given with its conserved first and last residue. The D gene is left open where the match is weak. The size of a clone is reported for some rows only, either as once, few or many, or as a class for expanded clones.

J	D	V	size	DNA	CDR3
TRBJ1-4	TRBD1	TRBV15	NA	TGTGCCACCAGCAAAGAAGGCAGGGGGATAACTAATGAAAAACTGTTTTTT	CATSKEGRGITNEKLFF
TRBJ2-1	TRBD2	TRBV6-2/TRBV6-3	NA	TGTGCCAGCCTAAGACTAGCGGGGGAGGGGTACAATGAGCAGTTCTTC	CASLRLAGEGYNEQFF
TRBJ1-2	NA	TRBV24-1	many	TGTGCCACCAGTGCCACCGGGGAGGCGGTTGGCTACACCTTC	CATSATGEAVGYTF
TRBJ1-4	TRBD1	TRBV27	NA	TGTGCCAGCAGTGTCCGAGGGACAGGGGAAAAACTGTTTTTT	CASSVRGTGEKLFF
TRBJ2-1	NA	TRBV20-1	many	TGCAGTGCTAGAGTACGGGGGTCGTACAATGAGCAGTTCTTC	CSARVRGSYNEQFF
TRBJ2-2	TRBD1	TRBV7-6	few	TGTGCCAGCAGCTCCCAGGGGGCACTCAGCACCGGGGAGCTGTTTTTT	CASSSQGALSTGELFF
TRBJ2-1	NA	TRBV7-9	few	TGTGCCAGCAGTCAAGGAGCAACCCTCAATGAGCAGTTCTTC	CASSQGATLNEQFF
TRBJ1-5	TRBD1	TRBV12-3/TRBV12-4	many	TGTGCCAGCACCACAGGGGTTGGCAATCAGCCCCAGCATTTT	CASTTGVGNQPQHF
TRBJ1-6	NA	TRBV12-3/TRBV12-4	NA	TGTGCCAGCAGTTCTTTGTTTCAGGGTACAGGTTCACCCCTCCACTTT	CASSSLFQGTGSPLHF
TRBJ1-6	NA	TRBV6-1	few	TGTGCCAGCAATTACCTGCGGAGCTCCTATAATTCACCCCTCCACTTT	CASNYLRSSYNSPLHF
TRBJ2-2	NA	TRBV13	many	TGTGCCAGCAGCTTATTTATGGCAGGGGAAACCGGGGAGCTGTTTTTT	CASSLFMAGETGELFF
TRBJ1-2	NA	TRBV2	NA	TGTGCCAGCAGAGCGGGGGCCGACTATGGCTACACCTTC	CASRAGADYGYTF
TRBJ1-1	NA	TRBV7-9	NA	TGTGCCAGCAGCTCTCAGGGGCTCGATGAAGCTTTCTTT	CASSSQGLDEAFF
TRBJ2-7	NA	TRBV30	few	TGTGCCTGGAGTGTAGTCGTATCGGTGGGTAAATACGAGCAGTACTTC	CAWSVVVSVGKYEQYF
TRBJ1-2	NA	TRBV6-2/TRBV6-3	few	TGTGCCAGCAGTTTATGGAGGGGCTACACCTTC	CASSLWRGYTF
TRBJ1-3	NA	TRBV10-3	many	TGTGCCATCAGTGAGTCGGCAGCAGGCTCTGGAAACACCATATATTTT	CAISESAAGSGNTIYF
TRBJ1-4	NA	TRBV19	few	TGTGCCAGTAGTATTCAGGGTGGAAATGAAAAACTGTTTTTT	CASSIQGGNEKLFF
TRBJ2-5	NA	TRBV3-1	many	TGTGCCAGCAGCCAAGCCGGCAACCAAGAGACCCAGTACTTC	CASSQAGNQETQYF
TRBJ2-3	TRBD2	TRBV11-2	NA	TGTGCCAGCAGCTTAGTCGGGAGGGTCAGCACAGATACGCAGTATTTT	CASSLVGRVSTDTQYF
TRBJ2-5	NA	TRBV6-1	NA	TGTGCCAGCAGTGATGAAGTTGGGGACACCTATGAGACCCAGTACTTC	CASSDEVGDTYETQYF
TRBJ1-1	TRBD1	TRBV9	many	TGTGCCAGCAGCGTAGTGTCAGGGGGAACTGAAGCTTTCTTT	CASSVVSGGTEAFF
TRBJ1-6	TRBD1	TRBV12-3/TRBV12-4	few	TGTGCCAGCAGGGGACAGGGGCTCACCTCACCCCTCCACTTT	CASRGQGLTSPLHF
TRBJ2-7	NA	TRBV20-1	few	TGCAGTGCTCGGCGGCAAACCCCTGATGAGCAGTACTTC	CSARRQTPDEQYF
TRBJ2-2	NA	TRBV20-1	NA	TGCAGTGCTCAGACAGTGAACACCGGGGAGCTGTTTTTT	CSAQTVNTGELFF